This T cell receptor beta chain was recorded in a study of blood T cell repertoires in COVID-19 (dated by TCRdb to 2020 to 2022). Some background on the complete study: Samples covering the acute and convalescent phases of COVID-19 were provided by collaborators in the United States, Italy and Spain. The material from the prospective study consisted of cDNA or gDNA derived from T cells, B-cell-depleted T cells, or PBMCs. Deeply sampled blood TCRbeta repertoires from subjects exposed to, actively infected with, or recovered from COVID-19 were included in the dataset. The repertoires were released in a freely available public database intended as a resource for research on the immune response to SARS-CoV-2. Samples came from the ongoing ImmuneRACE study (first 160 participants) plus 1,254 subjects from 6 global collaborators. Nearly every sample came with metadata listing a de-identified subject ID, COVID-19 status, age in years and sex. Where available, HLA class I and class II types were taken from metadata supplied by the sample provider and were not determined by assay-based typing.

The CDR3 sequence holds 17 residues, the cysteine and phenylalanine included. The sequence is cut down to CDR3 DNA, 51 bases in frame from base 1. Trimming takes 1 base from V and 3 bases from J, and the germline ends sit 19 bases apart. Sequences MGHRA (CDR1) and YSYEKL (CDR2) are obtained from the germline V gene. Participants in the prospective study were aged about 18 to 95 years, lived in more than 20 United States geographic areas, and enrolled through a virtual design. In the prospective study, participants were assigned to cohorts based on the clinical history participants reported in a screening survey and a study questionnaire. Recovered participants in ImmuneRACE Cohort 3 were defined by two consecutive negative NP/OP PCR tests, clearance by a healthcare professional, or resolution of symptoms. In the prospective study, mobile phlebotomists collected whole blood, serum and a nasopharyngeal or oropharyngeal swab from each participant. Over a roughly 2-month period, participants in the prospective study had the option of providing additional blood draws and questionnaires. Before DNA extraction, blood samples from the prospective study were shipped at room temperature or frozen.

What the work shows at the level of the full study, not this receptor alone: Clinical and demographic metadata were provided uncurated, with the amount varying by source and participant.

This clone appeared once. There is no known antigen for this receptor. Base qualities are missing; no much larger clone stands one base away. TCRbeta CDR3 regions were amplified from genomic DNA using the immunoSEQ Assay, a bias-controlled multiplex PCR. In the paper's pipeline: Within the assay, amplification of reference gene primers was used to estimate how many nucleated cells each sample contained. Sequence reads were collapsed and filtered to measure the absolute abundance of every unique TCRbeta CDR3 rearrangement. For each sample, productive Simpson clonality was calculated as the square root of Simpson's diversity index across productive rearrangements. TCRdb obtained this table from immuneACCESS and retained in-frame rearrangements with V and J assigned. These tables miss some clones; where compared with another copy, unresolved V genes account for less than half of the shortfall, and the remainder is unexplained. V, J and clone size are those of that table, while D and trimming were read from the DNA. The sample data list a few hundred thousand clones, and around 86% of these were observed just once. The leading ten clones occupy about 4.2% of the sample.

This clonotype was obtained from a man aged 25-45 years who had recovered from COVID-19. The receptor chain draws on TRBV4-1 and TRBJ2-7, with TRBD2 as a weak D call on 7 bases. The sequenced material came from PBMCs or T cells enriched from blood (not recorded which). CDR3 reads: CASSQGLAEQGGYEQYF. In nucleotides, the sequence is TGCGCCAGCAGCCAAGGTCTAGCGGAGCAAGGGGGCTACGAGCAGTACTTC.